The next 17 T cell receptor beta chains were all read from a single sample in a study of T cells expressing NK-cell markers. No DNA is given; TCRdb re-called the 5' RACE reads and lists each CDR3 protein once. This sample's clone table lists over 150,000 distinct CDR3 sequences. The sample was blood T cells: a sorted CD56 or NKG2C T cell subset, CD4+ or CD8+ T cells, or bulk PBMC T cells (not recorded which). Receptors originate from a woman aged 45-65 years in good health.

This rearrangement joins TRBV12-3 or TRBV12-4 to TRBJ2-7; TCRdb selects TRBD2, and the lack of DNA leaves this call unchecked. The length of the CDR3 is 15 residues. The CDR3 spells CASSLGKGLAYEQYF.

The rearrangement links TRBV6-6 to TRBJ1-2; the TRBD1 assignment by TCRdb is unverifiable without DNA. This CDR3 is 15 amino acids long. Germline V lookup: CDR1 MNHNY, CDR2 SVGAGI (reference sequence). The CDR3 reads CASSYWAPGGYGYTF.

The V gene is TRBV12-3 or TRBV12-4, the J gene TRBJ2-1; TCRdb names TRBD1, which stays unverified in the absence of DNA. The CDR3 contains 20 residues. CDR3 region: CASSPLWTVEHGSSGNEQFF.

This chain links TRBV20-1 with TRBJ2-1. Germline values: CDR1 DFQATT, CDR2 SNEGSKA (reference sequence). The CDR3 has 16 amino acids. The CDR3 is CSARDTSVSSYNEQFF.

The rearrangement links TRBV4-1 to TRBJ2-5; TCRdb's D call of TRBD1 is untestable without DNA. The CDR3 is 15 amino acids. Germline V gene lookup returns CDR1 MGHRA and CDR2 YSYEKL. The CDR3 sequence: CASSQGGGLGETQYF.

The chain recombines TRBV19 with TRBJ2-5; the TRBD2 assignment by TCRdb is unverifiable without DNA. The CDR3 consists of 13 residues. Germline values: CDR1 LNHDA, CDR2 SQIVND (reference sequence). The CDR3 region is CASSINLWRDQYF.

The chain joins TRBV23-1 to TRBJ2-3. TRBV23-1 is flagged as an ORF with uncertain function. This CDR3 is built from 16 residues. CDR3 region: CASSRFNRVSTDTQYF.

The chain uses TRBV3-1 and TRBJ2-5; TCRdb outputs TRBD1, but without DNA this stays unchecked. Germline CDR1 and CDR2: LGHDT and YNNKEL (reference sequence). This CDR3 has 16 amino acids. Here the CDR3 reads CASSPRGEGMLETQYF.

The CDR3 is CASCGGIADTQYF. This chain connects TRBV13 to TRBJ2-3. Germline lookup yields CDR1 PRHDT and CDR2 FYEKMQ (reference sequence). There are 13 residues in the CDR3.

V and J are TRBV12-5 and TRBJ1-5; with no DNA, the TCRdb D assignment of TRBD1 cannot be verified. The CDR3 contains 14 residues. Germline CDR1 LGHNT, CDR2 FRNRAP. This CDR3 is CASGLGTRSQPQHF.

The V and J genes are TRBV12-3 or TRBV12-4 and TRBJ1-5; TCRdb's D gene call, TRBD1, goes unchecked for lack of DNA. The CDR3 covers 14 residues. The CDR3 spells CASSPGGPRGPQHF.

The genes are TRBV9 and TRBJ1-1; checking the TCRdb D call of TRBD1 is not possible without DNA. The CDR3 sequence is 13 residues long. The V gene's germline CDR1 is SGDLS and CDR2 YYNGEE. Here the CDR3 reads CASSSTGVSEAFF.

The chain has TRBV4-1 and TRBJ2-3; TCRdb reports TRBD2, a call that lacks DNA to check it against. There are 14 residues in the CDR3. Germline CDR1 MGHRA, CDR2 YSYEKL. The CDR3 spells CASSLGGLGDTQYF.

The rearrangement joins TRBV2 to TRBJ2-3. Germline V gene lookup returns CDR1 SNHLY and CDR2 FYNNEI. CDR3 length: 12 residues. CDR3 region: CATRDNPDTQYF.

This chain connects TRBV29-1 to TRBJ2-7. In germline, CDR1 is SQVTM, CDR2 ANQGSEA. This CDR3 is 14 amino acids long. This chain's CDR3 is CSVEGHINHYEQYF.

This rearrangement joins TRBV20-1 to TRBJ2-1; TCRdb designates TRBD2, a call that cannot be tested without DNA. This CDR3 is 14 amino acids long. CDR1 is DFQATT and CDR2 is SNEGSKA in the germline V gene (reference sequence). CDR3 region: CSAATLGRDNEQFF.

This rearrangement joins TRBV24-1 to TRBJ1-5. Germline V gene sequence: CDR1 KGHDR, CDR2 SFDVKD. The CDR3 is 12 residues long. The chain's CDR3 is CATSDPADVTHF.